This T cell receptor beta chain came from a study of memory CD4+ T cells and cytomegalovirus serostatus. On the study more broadly: This sample comes from healthy Belgian adults, roughly 9 CMV seropositive, approximately 24 seronegative. Study outcomes and limitations: Each of 67 CMV-associated TCRbeta sequences occurred in one to five individuals.

Single viable CD3+CD4+CD8-CD45RO+ cells were sorted as the memory CD4+ T cells. Germline V lookup: CDR1 MNHEY, CDR2 SMNVEV (reference sequence). The CDR3 spans 12 residues. Trimming stripped 4 bases from V and 7 bases from J, with 7 bases between. In regard to this clone: Its antigen remains unidentified.

Here immunoSEQ multiplex PCR was the method, and the copy in TCRdb shows in-frame clones only, minus some. The repertoire holds fewer than 90,000 clones, with approximately 78% as singletons. The genes are TRBV27 and TRBJ2-2, with D unclear. The sequence was obtained from an adult in good health and CMV-seropositive. Material for sequencing was memory CD4+ T cells from blood. The CDR3 region is CASSSRNGELFF. The CDR3 DNA follows: TGTGCCAGCAGTTCGAGGAACGGGGAGCTGTTTTTT.